This T cell receptor (beta chain) was profiled in a study of control samples from healthy donors and cancer patients. The method was immunoSEQ multiplex PCR; TCRdb's version includes in-frame clones alone and lacks a portion of them. The table shows roughly 370,000 clones, with 75% to 95% occurring only once. This clone was observed a single time. Sequencing was performed on PBMCs. This TCR derives from a man in his forties with head and neck cancer.

This chain's CDR3 is CASSPMQGGFEQYF. The CDR3 DNA sequence: TGTGCCAGCAGTCCCATGCAGGGTGGTTTCGAGCAGTACTTC. The chain combines TRBV27 with TRBJ2-7; tentatively, D is TRBD1 (5 bases). This CDR3 region has 14 residues. V lost 5 bases to trimming and J lost 6 bases, with 17 bases between them. The V gene's germline CDR1 is MNHEY and CDR2 SMNVEV (reference sequence).